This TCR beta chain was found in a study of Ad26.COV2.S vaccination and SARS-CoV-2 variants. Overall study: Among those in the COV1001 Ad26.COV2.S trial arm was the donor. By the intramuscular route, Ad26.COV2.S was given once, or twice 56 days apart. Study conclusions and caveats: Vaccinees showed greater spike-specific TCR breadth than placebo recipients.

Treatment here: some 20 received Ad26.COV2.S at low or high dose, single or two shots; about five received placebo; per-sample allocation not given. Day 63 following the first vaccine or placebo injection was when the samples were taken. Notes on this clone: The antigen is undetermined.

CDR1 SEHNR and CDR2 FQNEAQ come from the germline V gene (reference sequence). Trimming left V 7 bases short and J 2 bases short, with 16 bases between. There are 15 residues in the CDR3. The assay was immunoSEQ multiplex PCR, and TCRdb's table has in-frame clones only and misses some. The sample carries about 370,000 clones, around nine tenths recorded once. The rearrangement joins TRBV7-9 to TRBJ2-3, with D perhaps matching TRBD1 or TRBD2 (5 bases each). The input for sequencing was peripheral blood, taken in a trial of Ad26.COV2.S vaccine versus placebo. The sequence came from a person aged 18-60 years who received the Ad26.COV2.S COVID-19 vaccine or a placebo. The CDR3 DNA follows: TGTGCCAGCATCCTAGGGCCGGGGCCCACAGATACGCAGTATTTT. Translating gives CASILGPGPTDTQYF.